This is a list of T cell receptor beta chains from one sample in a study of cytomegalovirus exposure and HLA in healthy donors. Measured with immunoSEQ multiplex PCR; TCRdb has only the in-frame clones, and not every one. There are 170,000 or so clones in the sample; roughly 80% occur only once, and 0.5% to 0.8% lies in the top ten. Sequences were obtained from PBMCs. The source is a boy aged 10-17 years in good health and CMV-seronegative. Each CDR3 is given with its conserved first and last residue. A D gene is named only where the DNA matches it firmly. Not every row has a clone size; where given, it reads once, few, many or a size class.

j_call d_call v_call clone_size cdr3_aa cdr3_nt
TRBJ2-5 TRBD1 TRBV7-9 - CASSFTIAGTATETQYF TGTGCCAGCAGCTTCACCATCGCCGGGACAGCGACAGAGACCCAGTACTTC
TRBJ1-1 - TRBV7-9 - CASSPFMNTEAFF TGTGCCAGCAGCCCCTTTATGAACACTGAAGCTTTCTTT
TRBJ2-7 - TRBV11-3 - CASSSPGDAYEQYF TGTGCCAGCAGCTCACCGGGGGACGCTTACGAGCAGTACTTC
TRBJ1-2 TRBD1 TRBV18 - CASSPMDRGDGYTF TGTGCCAGCTCACCAATGGACAGGGGTGATGGCTACACCTTC
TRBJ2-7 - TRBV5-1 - CASSLMQGTYEQYF TGCGCCAGCAGCTTGATGCAGGGAACCTACGAGCAGTACTTC
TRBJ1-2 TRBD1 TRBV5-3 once CARSLGQGDF TGTGCCAGAAGCTTGGGACAGGGAGACTTC
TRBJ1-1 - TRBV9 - CASSLRQATEAFF TGTGCCAGCAGCCTACGACAGGCCACTGAAGCTTTCTTT
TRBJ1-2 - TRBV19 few CATQFQGGLFNYGYTF TGTGCCACCCAGTTTCAAGGCGGACTTTTCAACTATGGCTACACCTTC
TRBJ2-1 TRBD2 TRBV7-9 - CASSSGLAGDYNEQFF TGTGCCAGCAGCTCCGGACTAGCGGGAGACTACAATGAGCAGTTCTTC
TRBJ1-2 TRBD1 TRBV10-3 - CAISESEGANGYTF TGTGCCATCAGTGAGTCGGAGGGGGCGAACGGCTACACCTTC
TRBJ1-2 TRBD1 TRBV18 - CASSPTGTGGSSNYGYTF TGTGCCAGCTCACCGACCGGGACAGGGGGCTCGAGTAACTATGGCTACACCTTC
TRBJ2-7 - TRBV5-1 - CASSKDIDSYEQYF TGCGCCAGCAGCAAGGACATCGACTCCTACGAGCAGTACTTC
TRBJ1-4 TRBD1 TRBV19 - CASAIRAGGNEKLFF TGTGCCAGTGCCATCCGGGCAGGGGGTAATGAAAAACTGTTTTTT
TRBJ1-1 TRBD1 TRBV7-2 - CASSARQGAPEAFF TGTGCCAGCAGCGCCCGACAGGGGGCACCTGAAGCTTTCTTT
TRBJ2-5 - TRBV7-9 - CASSFQTGQETQYF TGTGCCAGCAGCTTCCAAACGGGCCAAGAGACCCAGTACTTC
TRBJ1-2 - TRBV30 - CAWSTDRSYGYTF TGTGCCTGGAGCACAGACAGGAGCTATGGCTACACCTTC
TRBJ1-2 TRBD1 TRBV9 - CASSVGGTGYGYTF TGTGCCAGCAGCGTAGGAGGGACAGGCTATGGCTACACCTTC
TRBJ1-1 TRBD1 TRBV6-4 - CASKGDRPFTEAFF TGTGCCAGCAAAGGGGACAGGCCGTTTACGGAAGCTTTCTTT
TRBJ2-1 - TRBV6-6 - CASSPNRDFTDNEQFF TGTGCCAGCAGTCCAAATCGGGACTTCACGGACAATGAGCAGTTCTTC
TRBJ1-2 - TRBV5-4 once CASSFGADGYTF TGTGCCAGCAGCTTTGGGGCCGATGGCTACACCTTC
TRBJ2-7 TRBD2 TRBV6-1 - CASSEGWTSGFHEQYF TGTGCCAGCAGTGAAGGTTGGACTAGCGGGTTCCACGAGCAGTACTTC
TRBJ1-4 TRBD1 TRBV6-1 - CATLPGQFNEKLFF TGTGCCACCCTACCGGGACAGTTTAATGAAAAACTGTTTTTT
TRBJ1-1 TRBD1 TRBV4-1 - CASSQAPGQGAPEAFF TGCGCCAGCAGCCAAGCCCCGGGACAGGGTGCACCTGAAGCTTTCTTT
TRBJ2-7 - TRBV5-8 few CASRPAVWPANEQYF TGTGCCAGCAGGCCTGCGGTGTGGCCGGCGAACGAGCAGTACTTC
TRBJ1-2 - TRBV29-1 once CSVEDLRGRNYGYTF TGCAGCGTTGAAGATCTAAGGGGCCGAAACTATGGCTACACCTTC
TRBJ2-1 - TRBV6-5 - CASSWGLRGGEQFF TGTGCCAGCAGTTGGGGACTCCGCGGTGGTGAGCAGTTCTTC
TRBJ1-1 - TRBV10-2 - CASSDLDRNTEAFF TGCGCCAGCAGTGACCTGGACAGGAACACTGAAGCTTTCTTT
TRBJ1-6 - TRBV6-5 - CASSYSTGSDSPLHF TGTGCCAGCAGTTACTCGACCGGGTCGGATTCACCCCTCCACTTT
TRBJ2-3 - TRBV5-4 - CASSLAGGDTQYF TGTGCCAGCAGCTTGGCCGGTGGTGATACGCAGTATTTT
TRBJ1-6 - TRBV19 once CASHTGIYNSPLHF TGTGCCAGTCACACAGGGATTTATAATTCACCCCTCCACTTT
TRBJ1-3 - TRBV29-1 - CSVEDMVQYRIF TGCAGCGTTGAAGATATGGTCCAGTACAGAATTTTT
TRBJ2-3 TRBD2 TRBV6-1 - CASSDGLAGGFSTDTQYF TGTGCCAGCAGTGATGGTCTAGCGGGGGGTTTTAGCACAGATACGCAGTATTTT
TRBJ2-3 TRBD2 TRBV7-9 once CASSLGGPGGPDTQYF TGTGCCAGCAGCTTAGGGGGACCGGGGGGGCCAGATACGCAGTATTTT
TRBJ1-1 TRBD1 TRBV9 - CASSVTGGAGTEAFF TGTGCCAGCAGCGTAACAGGGGGCGCGGGCACTGAAGCTTTCTTT
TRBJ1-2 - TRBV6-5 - CASSYAGANYGYTF TGTGCCAGCAGTTACGCGGGGGCGAACTATGGCTACACCTTC
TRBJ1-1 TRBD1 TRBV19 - CASSSQGIGTEAFF TGTGCCAGTAGTTCACAGGGGATTGGCACTGAAGCTTTCTTT
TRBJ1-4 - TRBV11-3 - CASSNHGATNEKLFF TGTGCCAGCAGCAATCACGGGGCAACTAATGAAAAACTGTTTTTT
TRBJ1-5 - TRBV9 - CASSSGLEHQPQHF TGTGCCAGCAGCTCAGGACTCGAACATCAGCCCCAGCATTTT